The 7 T cell receptor beta chains in this list originate from one sample, sequenced in a study of identical twins. TCRdb passed the 5' RACE reads through MiXCR, listing each CDR3 protein once. The data contain hundreds of thousands of distinct CDR3 sequences, roughly 20% of them singletons. These data were also reused for a study on T cells expressing NK-cell markers.

Specimen: PBMCs. These receptors all come from a woman between 18 and 30 years old in good health.

The DNA for the CDR3 is TGCGCCAGCAGCCAAGATGGGACTAGCGGGAGCACAGATACGCAGTATTTT. Translated: CASSQDGTSGSTDTQYF. The chain uses TRBV4-3 and TRBJ2-3; 12 positions agree with TRBD2. J lost 0 bases, V lost 0 bases, and 1 base had no gene match. The germline V gene has CDR1 LGHNA and CDR2 YSLEER. The CDR3 is 17 residues long.

This clonotype has a handful of counts. Written as DNA, the CDR3 is TGTGCCAGCAGCCCCTGGACTAGCGGGAGAATATGGCAAGAGACCCAGTACTTC. Its protein product is CASSPWTSGRIWQETQYF. The chain recombines TRBV14 with TRBJ2-5, with TRBD2 matching 13 bases. The CDR3 loop spans 18 amino acids. Losses at the gene ends were 4 bases for V and 2 bases for J; bases not matched to a gene: 10. Germline CDR1 reads SGHDN; CDR2 reads FVKESK.

Only a few counts were recorded for this clonotype. CDR3 bases: TGCAGTGCTAGCTCTACTAGCACCCCCGATGAGCAGTTCTTC. Amino acids: CSASSTSTPDEQFF. V is TRBV20-1 and J is TRBJ2-1, with D possibly matching TRBD2 (6 bases). The length of the CDR3 is 14 residues. The V and J ends lost 3 bases and 8 bases respectively, with 17 bases between them. Germline V gene lookup returns CDR1 DFQATT and CDR2 SNEGSKA (reference sequence).

This chain uses TRBV7-3 with TRBJ2-3; D gene uncertain. The germline gives CDR1 SGHTA, CDR2 FQGTGA. This CDR3 spans 15 amino acids. Trimming stripped 5 bases from V and 0 bases from J, with 12 bases between. This CDR3 is CASSPREGSTDTQYF. The DNA of the CDR3 is TGTGCCAGCAGCCCTAGAGAAGGGAGCACAGATACGCAGTATTTT.

The chain has TRBV5-1 and TRBJ2-1, with D possibly matching TRBD2 (6 bases). The CDR3 spans 14 residues. The germline CDR1 and CDR2 sequences are SGHRS and YFSETQ. V dropped 0 bases and J dropped 6 bases, with 10 bases sitting between them. This chain's CDR3 is CASSLETRGNEQFF. The CDR3 nucleotides read TGCGCCAGCAGCTTGGAAACGCGGGGCAATGAGCAGTTCTTC.

There are a few counts of this clonotype. V and J are TRBV20-1 and TRBJ1-1; D gene unclear. V lost 2 bases, J lost 3 bases, and 7 bases lay in between. CDR1 DFQATT and CDR2 SNEGSKA come from the germline V gene (reference sequence). The CDR3 is 12 residues long. Here the CDR3 DNA reads TGCAGTGCTAGACTCGGGGACACTGAAGCTTTCTTT. This encodes CSARLGDTEAFF.

This clonotype was seen a handful of times. This chain links TRBV7-9 with TRBJ2-1; D tentatively fits TRBD1 or TRBD2 (5 bases each). Trimming pared 1 base from V and 3 bases from J, leaving 16 bases between. Per germline, CDR1 SEHNR and CDR2 FQNEAQ (reference sequence). The CDR3 loop spans 17 amino acids. In DNA form, the CDR3 reads TGTGCCAGCAGCTTAGGTGGGGGATCTAGATTCTACAATGAGCAGTTCTTC. Translating gives CASSLGGGSRFYNEQFF. Full variable domain (rest looked up from reference TRBV7-9 and TRBJ2-1): DTGVSQNPRHKITKRGQNVTFRCDPISEHNRLYWYRQTLGQGPEFLTYFQNEAQLEKSRLLSDRFSAERPKGSFSTLEIQRTEQGDSAMYLCASSLGGGSRFYNEQFFGPGTRLTVL.